This T cell receptor beta chain was sequenced for a study of shared clonotypes between healthy human individuals. Trimming took off 3 bases at V and 2 bases at J, with 23 bases between the two ends. There are 18 residues in the CDR3. Germline V gives CDR1 SGHAT, CDR2 FQNNGV. Assay used: immunoSEQ multiplex PCR; TCRdb lists only in-frame clones, some missing. The sample lists millions of clones; just over 90% were seen once. The source of this sequence is a man between 18 and 29 years old in good health. Some clones in this sample may be carry-over from other donors' samples. The chain is built from TRBV11-2 and TRBJ2-7; D remains ambiguous. Sequenced material: naive CD4+ T cells from PBMCs. Subset of the sample: CD45RA+ positively selected. In DNA form, the CDR3 reads TGTGCCAGCAGCTTCCGTAGGGCTTCTGGCAGAGCCACCTACGAGCAGTACTTC. This translates into CASSFRRASGRATYEQYF.